Listed here is a single T cell receptor (beta chain). The junction and the germline gene differ at one end; a read error may be behind it. The record originates from a study of cytomegalovirus exposure and HLA in healthy donors. Primers: 60 Vbeta forward and 13 Jbeta reverse. The repertoire was sequenced with immunoSEQ multiplex PCR; TCRdb's copy has only in-frame clones and lacks some. The sample includes 150,000 to 200,000 clones, approximately 80% of them seen just once. This CDR3 contains 14 residues. Looked up from germline, CDR1 is MNHEY and CDR2 is SVGAGI. This sequence originates from a male donor in good health and CMV-seropositive. Sequenced: PBMCs. The chain has TRBV6-5 and TRBJ2-3; 7 nucleotides match TRBD1. CDR3 nucleotides: TGTGCCAGCAGCCAACAGGGGTGGACAGATACGCGGTATTTT. Residues: CASSQQGWTDTRYF.